Each of the 27 T cell receptor beta chains below was sequenced from the same sample in a study of T-cell reconstitution after alpha-beta-depleted transplantation in children (TCRdb year 2016). Read against the paper, the sample's treatment or condition label means: allogeneic hematopoietic cell transplantation with graft depleted of TCRalphabeta T cells and CD19 B cells. The library was produced with PCR. Sequencing was carried out with an Illumina HiSeq 2500. TCR libraries were prepared with molecular barcoding, using unique molecular identifiers to normalize TCRbeta repertoire quantification. TCRdb passed the public sequencing reads through fastp at Q25 and MiXCR, retaining productive beta sequences. When rows share a CDR3 protein, they turn into one entry using the most common DNA and genes. This sample has just under 350,000 distinct CDR3 sequences in its table, and 15% to 20% of those were observed once. The leading ten clones occupy roughly 40% of the sample.

The sequences come from PBMCs, mostly from graft donor cells, collected 360 days after TCRalphabeta/CD19-depleted stem cell transplant. These receptors were collected from a male patient under 10 years old who had a stem cell transplant for acute lymphoblastic leukemia, so the T cells may come from the graft donor.

The V call is TRBV28, the J call TRBJ2-1; D gene ambiguous. Germline CDR1 is MDHEN and CDR2 is SYDVKM. This CDR3 spans 15 amino acids. Trimming pared 4 bases from V and 3 bases from J, leaving 13 bases between. CDR3 sequence reads: CASSSLDGIYNEQFF. In DNA form, the CDR3 reads TGTGCCAGCAGTTCGTTAGACGGAATCTACAATGAGCAGTTCTTC.

The chain uses TRBV19 and TRBJ2-2; TRBD1 might be the D (6 bases). The V gene's germline CDR1 is LNHDA and CDR2 SQIVND (reference sequence). CDR3 length: 12 amino acids. The CDR3 spells CAAGVNTGELFF. The CDR3, as DNA: TGTGCGGCAGGGGTGAACACCGGGGAGCTGTTTTTT.

CDR3 in DNA: TGCAGTGCTAGAGACGTACTAGTCTCCTACGAGCAGTACTTC. Its translation: CSARDVLVSYEQYF. The chain has TRBV20-1 and TRBJ2-7, with D perhaps TRBD2 (5 bases). Deletions cut 0 bases from V and 0 bases from J, with 9 bases between. CDR3 length equals 14 residues. Germline V gives CDR1 DFQATT, CDR2 SNEGSKA (reference sequence).

V is TRBV6-1 and J is TRBJ2-7; tentatively, D is TRBD2 (5 bases). The V gene's germline CDR1 is MNHNS and CDR2 SASEGT. Trimming took 5 bases from V and 3 from J, leaving 17 bases between them. The CDR3 has 15 amino acids. CDR3 DNA: TGTGCCAGCAGTCAAACCGGACTGCCCAACTACGAGCAGTACTTC. Protein sequence: CASSQTGLPNYEQYF.

This clonotype was observed a handful of times. The chain links TRBV5-6 to TRBJ2-7; D is undetermined. The CDR3 extends over 11 amino acids. Germline V CDR1 and CDR2: SGHDT, YYEEEE. V dropped 5 bases and J dropped 3 bases, with 6 bases sitting between them. DNA for the CDR3: TGTGCCAGCAGTAATCACTACGAGCAGTACTTC. As protein: CASSNHYEQYF.

This clonotype was seen a handful of times. The chain links TRBV12-3 or TRBV12-4 to TRBJ2-3; D uncertain. There are 13 residues in the CDR3. Trimming cost V 6 bases and J 0 bases, with 7 bases left between them. CDR3 in DNA: TGTGCCAGCAGGCAGGCTAGCACAGATACGCAGTATTTT. This sequence encodes CASRQASTDTQYF.

This clonotype turned up a few times. The chain links TRBV20-1 to TRBJ2-5; tentatively, D is TRBD1 or TRBD2 (5 bases each). Germline lookup yields CDR1 DFQATT and CDR2 SNEGSKA (reference sequence). Trimming shortened V by 3 bases and J by 1 base, and 21 bases separated the two germline ends. CDR3 size: 17 residues. The CDR3 DNA sequence: TGCAGTGCTAGTGTAGCAGAGGGGATTTCGGGCCAAGAGACCCAGTACTTC. Residues: CSASVAEGISGQETQYF.

The rearrangement joins TRBV28 to TRBJ1-5; no clear D. V was shortened by 3 bases and J by 0 bases, with 12 bases between the two germline ends. The CDR3 is made up of 16 amino acids. The V gene's germline CDR1 is MDHEN and CDR2 SYDVKM. Here the CDR3 DNA reads TGTGCCAGCAGTTTCGTTGACATCAATAGCAATCAGCCCCAGCATTTT. Its protein product is CASSFVDINSNQPQHF.

This clonotype was counted between two and nine times. This chain links TRBV18 with TRBJ2-6; D is uncertain. The ends were cut back, 2 bases at V and 3 bases at J, with 2 bases in the middle. Germline CDR1 is KGHSH and CDR2 is LQKENI. The CDR3 loop spans 13 amino acids. The CDR3 DNA reads as TGTGCCAGCTCACCAGGTGGGGCCAACGTCCTGACTTTC. Translation gives CASSPGGANVLTF.

The genes are TRBV9 and TRBJ1-1; the D gene is possibly TRBD1 (5 bases). Germline V gene data show CDR1 as SGDLS and CDR2 as YYNGEE. Trimming removed 5 bases from V and 0 bases from J, with 11 bases in between. This CDR3 comprises 14 residues. As DNA, the CDR3 is TGTGCCAGCAGTGTGGCAGGGATGAACACTGAAGCTTTCTTT. Translating it yields CASSVAGMNTEAFF.

The chain links TRBV27 to TRBJ2-5; TRBD2 aligns across 8 bases. V trimming: 4 bases; J trimming: 0 bases; junction bases outside the gene matches: 10. Germline assignment: CDR1 MNHEY and CDR2 SMNVEV (reference sequence). This CDR3 is 17 amino acids long. In DNA, the CDR3 is TGTGCCAGCAGTTCAACCGGACTAGCAGGGTACCAAGAGACCCAGTACTTC. This sequence encodes CASSSTGLAGYQETQYF.

A few counts support this clonotype. The V call is TRBV5-1, the J call TRBJ2-5; 10 nucleotides match TRBD2. The CDR3 runs 16 residues. Germline values: CDR1 SGHRS, CDR2 YFSETQ. V shed 0 bases and J 6 bases; nucleotides not matched to a gene: 8. The CDR3 DNA reads TGCGCCAGCAGCTTGGTTCTAGCGGGAGTCGAAAAGACCCAGTACTTC. It is translated as CASSLVLAGVEKTQYF.

The J gene is TRBJ2-7, the V gene TRBV4-1; 7 bases agree with TRBD2. With V trimmed by 4 bases and J by 1 base, 16 bases remained unmatched. The CDR3 contains 18 residues. CDR1 and CDR2 (germline): MGHRA, YSYEKL. CDR3 sequence reads: CASSPFARGRAESYEQYF. The DNA of the CDR3 is TGCGCCAGCAGCCCCTTCGCGCGGGGGAGGGCCGAGTCCTACGAGCAGTACTTC.

The V and J genes are TRBV4-3 and TRBJ2-7, with D maybe TRBD1 (5 bases). Germline V CDR1 and CDR2: LGHNA, YSLEER. CDR3 size: 15 residues. The germline V and J ends were trimmed by 2 bases and 1 base, with 12 bases remaining between them. CDR3 residues: CASSQRGIASYEQYF. CDR3 DNA sequence: TGCGCCAGCAGCCAAAGGGGAATCGCATCCTACGAGCAGTACTTC.

The sample holds many counts of this clonotype. The chain couples TRBV7-8 to TRBJ2-7; a possible D gene is TRBD1 (6 bases). Trimming cost V 1 base and J 10 bases, with 14 bases left between them. Germline CDR1 and CDR2: SGHVS and FQNEAQ. The CDR3 totals 13 residues. The CDR3 DNA reads as TGTGCCAGCAGCTTAGGAGGGGGACAACACCAGTACTTC. As protein: CASSLGGGQHQYF. The full variable domain, in which reference TRBV7-8 and TRBJ2-7 provide the parts outside the CDR3, is GAGVSQSPRYKVAKRGQDVALRCDPISGHVSLFWYQQALGQGPEFLTYFQNEAQLDKSGLPSDRFFAERPEGSVSTLKIQRTQQEDSAVYLCASSLGGGQHQYFGPGTRLTVT.

This clonotype was detected a few times. The gene calls are TRBV28 and TRBJ1-5, with 8 bases matching TRBD1. CDR3 length: 14 residues. Germline CDR1 and CDR2: MDHEN and SYDVKM. V was clipped by 8 bases and J by 3 bases; unmatched bases: 6. The CDR3 reads CASGEQGVNQPQHF. Here the CDR3 DNA reads TGTGCCAGCGGGGAACAGGGGGTCAATCAGCCCCAGCATTTT.

This clonotype has at least ten counts. The chain recombines TRBV20-1 with TRBJ2-1; TRBD2 agrees at 10 bases. CDR1 is DFQATT, CDR2 SNEGSKA, per germline (reference sequence). The CDR3 is 16 residues long. V lost 5 bases to trimming and J lost 0 bases; unmatched junction nucleotides: 7. The chain's CDR3 is CSARLAGWPSYNEQFF. The CDR3 DNA sequence: TGCAGTGCTCGACTAGCGGGTTGGCCCTCCTACAATGAGCAGTTCTTC.

V is TRBV12-3 or TRBV12-4 and J is TRBJ2-3, with 7 nucleotides matching TRBD1. After removal of 1 base from V and 1 base from J, the junction contained 14 bases not matched to a gene. The CDR3 totals 19 residues. CDR3 sequence: CASSLVFGDRVEGTDTQYF. The DNA of the CDR3 is TGTGCCAGCAGTTTAGTATTCGGCGACAGGGTAGAGGGCACAGATACGCAGTATTTT.

This clonotype was counted a few times. This chain links TRBV7-2 with TRBJ2-1; a weak D match, TRBD1 (6 bases). Trimming left V 1 base short and J 2 bases short, with 9 bases between. Germline CDR1 and CDR2: SGHTA and FQGNSA. This CDR3 spans 15 amino acids. The CDR3 loop is CASSLVRDTYNEQFF. Written as DNA, the CDR3 is TGTGCCAGCAGCTTAGTACGGGACACCTACAATGAGCAGTTCTTC.

This chain uses TRBV6-1 with TRBJ1-4, with D possibly matching TRBD1 (5 bases). The V end was cut by 7 bases, the J end by 0 bases, with 18 bases between. The CDR3 extends over 17 amino acids. Germline V gene lookup returns CDR1 MNHNS and CDR2 SASEGT. The CDR3 DNA follows: TGTGCCAGCACCGCCCGGGCCAGGGCTGCAACTAATGAAAAACTGTTTTTT. It encodes CASTARARAATNEKLFF.

In its sample, this clonotype was seen a few times. The rearrangement links TRBV7-3 to TRBJ2-2, with a weak D call TRBD2 (5 bases). The CDR3 extends over 13 amino acids. V was cut by 4 bases and J by 4 bases, with 7 bases left in between. Germline CDR1 is SGHTA and CDR2 is FQGTGA. The DNA of the CDR3 is TGTGCCAGCAGCTACGGGATCACCGGGGAGCTGTTTTTT. This sequence encodes CASSYGITGELFF.

This clonotype came up a few times. The V and J genes are TRBV6-2 or TRBV6-3 and TRBJ1-5, with TRBD1 as a possible D gene (5 bases). The V gene lost 2 bases and the J gene lost 2 bases, with 16 bases spanning the gap. Per the germline V gene, CDR1 is MNHEY and CDR2 is SVGEGT. The CDR3 totals 17 residues. CDR3 sequence reads: CASSYIRATYGNQPQHF. CDR3 sequence (DNA): TGTGCCAGCAGTTACATCAGGGCGACATACGGCAATCAGCCCCAGCATTTT.

The chain has TRBV28 and TRBJ1-3; D may be TRBD1 (6 bases). This CDR3 comprises 14 residues. The germline CDR1 and CDR2 sequences are MDHEN and SYDVKM. V shed 5 bases and J shed 0 bases, with 8 bases lying between them. The CDR3 region has the DNA TGTGCCAGCAGTCAGGGGAGCTCTGGAAACACCATATATTTT. This encodes CASSQGSSGNTIYF.

This clonotype turned up a few times. The gene calls are TRBV27 and TRBJ2-3, with 10 bases lining up with TRBD1. The CDR3 is 14 residues long. V shed 5 bases and J 9 bases; nucleotides not matched to a gene: 8. Germline lookup yields CDR1 MNHEY and CDR2 SMNVEV (reference sequence). CDR3 in DNA: TGTGCCAGCAGTCCGGACAGGGGGTTGTGGACGCAGTATTTT. It is translated as CASSPDRGLWTQYF.

This clonotype has just a few counts. The CDR3 coding sequence is TGTGCCAGCAGCCAAGAGTTAGCGGGAGCCTACAATGAGCAGTTCTTC. Protein product: CASSQELAGAYNEQFF. The chain combines TRBV4-2 with TRBJ2-1; 9 nucleotides agree with TRBD2. The trim removed 0 bases at V and 2 bases at J, leaving 2 bases unmatched. CDR1 and CDR2 from the germline V gene are LGHNA and YNFKEQ. This CDR3 spans 16 amino acids.

This clonotype was found many times. This chain joins TRBV12-3 or TRBV12-4 and TRBJ2-5; 7 bases are a match to TRBD2. CDR3 size: 15 residues. J gave up 1 base and V 3 bases, and 5 bases lay outside the gene matches. CDR3 loop: CASSLQGGLQETQYF. CDR3 nucleotides: TGTGCCAGCAGTTTGCAGGGAGGGCTCCAAGAGACCCAGTACTTC.

This clonotype turned up a few times. The rearrangement uses TRBV12-3 or TRBV12-4 and TRBJ2-7, with no clear D. The CDR3 length is 12 residues. V was cut by 1 base and J by 5 bases, with 6 bases left in between. The CDR3 bases are TGTGCCAGCAGTTTAGGTCCGAACGAGCAGTACTTC. Its translation: CASSLGPNEQYF.